This entry lists 7 T cell receptor beta chains sequenced from one sample in a study of molecular identifiers for immune sequencing clone quantification. TCRdb analysed the PCR reads with MiXCR anew, one entry per CDR3 protein. Found here are approximately 630,000 distinct CDR3 sequences, about 25% of them singletons; the top ten hold about 0.8%. Sequencing input: naive CD8+ T cells from blood, with Jurkat cell RNA spiked in. Subset indicated: FACS-sorted CD8+CD4-CCR7+CD45RA+ naive T cells. The source of these receptors is a human donor in good health. Some libraries in this study had Jurkat cell RNA spiked in.

This clonotype is a singleton in its sample. It may be a read error: a sequence one base away is much more abundant. The chain's CDR3 is CASSSSRATGDEQYF. The CDR3 DNA follows: TGCGCCAGCAGCTCGTCCAGGGCAACAGGGGACGAGCAGTACTTC. The chain is built from TRBV5-1 and TRBJ2-7; 7 nucleotides align to TRBD1. The V gene end was trimmed by 3 bases and the J gene end by 5 bases; junction bases not matched to a gene: 11. Germline values: CDR1 SGHRS, CDR2 YFSETQ. There are 15 residues in the CDR3.

This clonotype was seen a few times. The V and J genes are TRBV27 and TRBJ2-5, with 9 bases fitting TRBD2. V trimming: 6 bases; J trimming: 13 bases; junction bases outside the gene matches: 9. Germline V gene lookup returns CDR1 MNHEY and CDR2 SMNVEV (reference sequence). CDR3 size: 12 residues. CDR3 loop: CASRSHGTSPYF. The CDR3 coding sequence is TGTGCCAGCAGAAGTCATGGGACTAGCCCGTACTTC.

This chain links TRBV6-4 with TRBJ2-1; 9 positions match TRBD2. The J segment lost 6 bases and the V segment lost 2 bases, leaving 2 bases of the junction unmatched. The CDR3 consists of 14 residues. CDR1 MRHNA and CDR2 SNTAGT come from the germline V gene. CDR3 amino acids: CASSDGLASNEQFF. CDR3 bases: TGTGCCAGCAGTGACGGACTAGCGTCCAATGAGCAGTTCTTC.

This clonotype turned up a few times. The genes are TRBV4-3 and TRBJ2-2; TRBD1 might be the D (5 bases). Germline CDR1 and CDR2: LGHNA and YSLEER. The V end was cut by 4 bases, the J end by 6 bases, with 12 bases between. The CDR3 runs 14 residues. CDR3 protein: CASSPARGAGELFF. The CDR3 bases are TGCGCCAGCAGCCCAGCTAGGGGTGCCGGGGAGCTGTTTTTT.

In its sample, this clonotype was seen a few times. The gene calls are TRBV4-1 and TRBJ2-4; 8 nucleotides match TRBD1. Germline CDR1 is MGHRA and CDR2 is YSYEKL. V trimming: 1 base; J trimming: 7 bases; junction bases outside the gene matches: 6. The CDR3 runs to 15 residues. DNA of the CDR3: TGCGCCAGCAGCCAAGGGACAGGGTGGGGGAACATTCAGTACTTC. This gives the protein CASSQGTGWGNIQYF.

This clonotype turned up a few times. The rearrangement joins TRBV11-2 to TRBJ1-1; D not certain. Between the trimmed V and J ends, which lost 3 bases and 5 bases, there was a span of 16 bases. CDR1 and CDR2 (germline): SGHAT, FQNNGV. This CDR3 spans 15 amino acids. The CDR3 DNA sequence: TGTGCCAGCAGCTTGATGGGTGTGGTCGCTACTGAAGCTTTCTTT. Its protein is CASSLMGVVATEAFF.

This clonotype was recorded many times. The chain couples TRBV13 to TRBJ2-5; 14 bases fit TRBD2. CDR1 is PRHDT and CDR2 is FYEKMQ in the germline V gene (reference sequence). The CDR3 length is 16 residues. The ends lost 5 bases at V and 0 bases at J; junction bases unmatched: 2. The CDR3 spells CASSPGLAGDQETQYF. CDR3 bases: TGTGCCAGCAGCCCGGGACTAGCGGGGGACCAAGAGACCCAGTACTTC.